Listed below are T cell receptor beta chains from one sample, sequenced in a study of blood T cell repertoires in COVID-19. Produced via immunoSEQ multiplex PCR; TCRdb's table is partial and in-frame only. The sample shows about 160,000 clones, about 84% of them seen only once. Sequenced sample: PBMCs or T cells enriched from blood (not recorded which). The receptors originated from a woman between 35 and 50 years old with acute COVID-19. Each CDR3 is given with its conserved first and last residue. Fields, in order: clone size, V gene, D gene, J gene, CDR3 DNA, CDR3 protein. A D gene is named only where the DNA matches it firmly. Not every row has a clone size; where given, it reads once, few, many or a size class.

size: -
V: TRBV19
D: TRBD2
J: TRBJ2-7
DNA: TGTGCCAGTAGTATGGGCGGCGGGAGGAACCCCTACGAGCAGTACTTC
CDR3: CASSMGGGRNPYEQYF

size: -
V: TRBV27
D: -
J: TRBJ1-2
DNA: TGTGCCAGCAGTTTATCGCGGAGCTCCCTTGACTATGGCTACACCTTC
CDR3: CASSLSRSSLDYGYTF

size: -
V: TRBV10-3
D: TRBD1
J: TRBJ1-5
DNA: TGTGCCACCCGAACAGGGGGCGATGGACAGCCCCAGCATTTT
CDR3: CATRTGGDGQPQHF

size: -
V: TRBV25-1
D: -
J: TRBJ1-1
DNA: TGTGCCAGCAGTGAATCGAGGGTGGCTTTCTTT
CDR3: CASSESRVAFF

size: -
V: TRBV19
D: -
J: TRBJ1-5
DNA: TGTGCCAGTAATCCTCTAGGAAGCAATCAGCCCCAGCATTTT
CDR3: CASNPLGSNQPQHF

size: -
V: TRBV7-8
D: -
J: TRBJ1-6
DNA: TGTGCCAGCAGCTATGAGACAGCAAATTCACCCCTCCACTTT
CDR3: CASSYETANSPLHF

size: few
V: TRBV20-1
D: -
J: TRBJ1-1
DNA: TGCAGTGCTTCGTTGAACACTGAAGCTTTCTTT
CDR3: CSASLNTEAFF

size: -
V: TRBV7-3
D: TRBD2
J: TRBJ2-2
DNA: TGTGCCAGCAGCTTGACCGGGACTAGCGGAGCCACCGGGGAGCTGTTTTTT
CDR3: CASSLTGTSGATGELFF

size: -
V: TRBV19
D: TRBD2
J: TRBJ2-1
DNA: TGTGCCAGTAGTAGCCTAGCGGGGGTCTACAATGAGCAGTTCTTC
CDR3: CASSSLAGVYNEQFF

size: few
V: TRBV18
D: -
J: TRBJ1-2
DNA: TGTGCCAGCTCACCACGAGGTGGTGGCTACACCTTC
CDR3: CASSPRGGGYTF

size: -
V: TRBV10-3
D: TRBD1
J: TRBJ1-2
DNA: TGTGCCATCAGTGAAGATCCGGGACAGGGGGCACGAGGTGGCTACACCTTC
CDR3: CAISEDPGQGARGGYTF

size: -
V: TRBV27
D: TRBD1
J: TRBJ2-7
DNA: TGTGCCAGCAGTTTATTCCAGGGACAGGGGTACGAGCAGTACTTC
CDR3: CASSLFQGQGYEQYF

size: -
V: TRBV12-3/TRBV12-4
D: -
J: TRBJ1-2
DNA: TGTGCCAGCAGTTTCCTGGGGGGAGGCTACACCTTC
CDR3: CASSFLGGGYTF

size: -
V: TRBV25-1
D: TRBD1
J: TRBJ1-5
DNA: TGTGCCAGCAGTGTAACTGGGACAGGCAATCAGCCCCAGCATTTT
CDR3: CASSVTGTGNQPQHF

size: once
V: TRBV10-3
D: TRBD2
J: TRBJ2-1
DNA: TGTGCCATCAGCTCTAGCGGGAGTTACAATGAGCAGTTCTTC
CDR3: CAISSSGSYNEQFF

size: -
V: TRBV5-1
D: -
J: TRBJ2-3
DNA: TGCGCCAGCAGCTTGGAGCGGGCCAGCACAGATACGCAGTATTTT
CDR3: CASSLERASTDTQYF

size: -
V: TRBV21-1
D: -
J: TRBJ2-7
DNA: TGTGCCAGCACCCAAGGGAACTCCGGGACTAGCCCGCTACTGCAGTACTTC
CDR3: CASTQGNSGTSPLLQYF

size: -
V: TRBV6-6
D: -
J: TRBJ1-1
DNA: TGTGCCAGCAGTCTACTACAGGGAAGGACAAACACTGAAGCTTTCTTT
CDR3: CASSLLQGRTNTEAFF

size: few
V: TRBV5-6
D: -
J: TRBJ1-4
DNA: TGTGCCAGCAGCAGAGGGGGGGACGGAACTAATGAAAAACTGTTTTTT
CDR3: CASSRGGDGTNEKLFF

size: -
V: TRBV5-4
D: TRBD2
J: TRBJ2-1
DNA: TGTGCCAGCAGCCGAGGTGGACTAGCGGAGTACAATGAGCAGTTCTTC
CDR3: CASSRGGLAEYNEQFF